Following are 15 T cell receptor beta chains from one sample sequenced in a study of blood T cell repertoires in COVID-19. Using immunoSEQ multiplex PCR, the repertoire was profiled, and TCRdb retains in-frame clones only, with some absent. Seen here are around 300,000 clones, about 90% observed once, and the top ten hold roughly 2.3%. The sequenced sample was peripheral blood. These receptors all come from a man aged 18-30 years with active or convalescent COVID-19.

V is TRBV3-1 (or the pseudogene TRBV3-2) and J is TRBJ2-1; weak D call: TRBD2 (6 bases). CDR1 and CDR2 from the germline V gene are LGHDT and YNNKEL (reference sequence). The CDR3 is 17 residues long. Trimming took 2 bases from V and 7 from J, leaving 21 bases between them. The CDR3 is CASSQRGLQKGLNEQFF. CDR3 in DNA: TGTGCCAGCAGCCAAAGGGGACTTCAAAAGGGCCTTAATGAGCAGTTCTTC.

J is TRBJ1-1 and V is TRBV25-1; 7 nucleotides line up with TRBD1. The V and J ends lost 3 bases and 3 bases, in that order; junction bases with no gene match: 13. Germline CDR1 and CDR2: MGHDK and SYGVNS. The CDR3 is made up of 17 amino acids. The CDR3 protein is CASSDSRQGPYDTEAFF. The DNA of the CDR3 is TGTGCCAGCAGTGACTCCCGACAGGGACCCTATGACACTGAAGCTTTCTTT. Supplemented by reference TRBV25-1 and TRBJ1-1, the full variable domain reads EADIYQTPRYLVIGTGKKITLECSQTMGHDKMYWYQQDPGMELHLIHYSYGVNSTEKGDLSSESTVSRIRTEHFPLTLESARPSHTSQYLCASSDSRQGPYDTEAFFGQGTRLTVV.

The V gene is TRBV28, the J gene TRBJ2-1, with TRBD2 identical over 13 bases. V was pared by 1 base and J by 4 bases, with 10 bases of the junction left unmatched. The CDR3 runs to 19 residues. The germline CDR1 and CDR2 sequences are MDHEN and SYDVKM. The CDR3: CASSLFRLAGGTGYNEQFF. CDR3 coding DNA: TGTGCCAGCAGTTTATTCCGACTAGCGGGAGGCACCGGGTACAATGAGCAGTTCTTC.

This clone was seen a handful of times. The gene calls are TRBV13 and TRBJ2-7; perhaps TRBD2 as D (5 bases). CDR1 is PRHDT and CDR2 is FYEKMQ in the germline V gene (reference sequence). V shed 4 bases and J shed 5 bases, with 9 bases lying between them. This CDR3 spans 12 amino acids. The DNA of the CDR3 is TGTGCCAGCAGCTCACGGGGAAACGAGCAGTACTTC. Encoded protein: CASSSRGNEQYF.

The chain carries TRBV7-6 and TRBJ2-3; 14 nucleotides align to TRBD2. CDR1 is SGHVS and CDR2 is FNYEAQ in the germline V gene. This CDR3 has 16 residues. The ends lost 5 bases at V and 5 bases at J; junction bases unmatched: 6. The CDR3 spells CASSPRLAGGIDTQYF. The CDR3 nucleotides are TGTGCCAGCAGCCCCCGACTAGCGGGGGGGATAGATACGCAGTATTTT.

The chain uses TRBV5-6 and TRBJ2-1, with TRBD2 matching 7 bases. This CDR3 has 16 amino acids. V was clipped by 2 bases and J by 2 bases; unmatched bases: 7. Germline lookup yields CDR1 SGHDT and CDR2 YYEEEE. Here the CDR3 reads CASSFPQRGTYNEQFF. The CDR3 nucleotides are TGTGCCAGCAGCTTCCCACAGCGGGGTACCTACAATGAGCAGTTCTTC.

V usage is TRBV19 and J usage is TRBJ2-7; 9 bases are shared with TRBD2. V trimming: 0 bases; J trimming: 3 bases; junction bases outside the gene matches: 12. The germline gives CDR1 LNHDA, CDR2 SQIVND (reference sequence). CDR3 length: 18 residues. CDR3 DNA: TGTGCCAGTAGTATAGAGGCTAGCGGGACTATCGGAGGCTACGAGCAGTACTTC. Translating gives CASSIEASGTIGGYEQYF.

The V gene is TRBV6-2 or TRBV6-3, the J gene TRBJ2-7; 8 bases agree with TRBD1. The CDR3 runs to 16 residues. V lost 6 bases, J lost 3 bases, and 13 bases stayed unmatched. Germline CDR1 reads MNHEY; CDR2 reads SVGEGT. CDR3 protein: CASSYDQTGEVYEQYF. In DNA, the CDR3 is TGTGCCAGCAGCTATGACCAGACAGGGGAAGTCTACGAGCAGTACTTC.

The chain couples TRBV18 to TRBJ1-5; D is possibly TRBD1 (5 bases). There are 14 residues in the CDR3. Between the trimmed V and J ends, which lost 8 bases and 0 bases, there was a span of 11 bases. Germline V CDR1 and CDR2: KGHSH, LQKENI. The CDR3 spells CASTDSNSNQPQHF. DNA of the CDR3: TGTGCCAGCACAGACAGCAATAGCAATCAGCCCCAGCATTTT.

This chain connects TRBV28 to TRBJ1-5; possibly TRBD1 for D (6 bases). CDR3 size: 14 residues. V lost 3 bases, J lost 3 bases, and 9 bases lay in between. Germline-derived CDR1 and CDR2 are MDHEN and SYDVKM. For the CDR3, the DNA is TGTGCCAGCAGTTTCGGGGGGCTCAATCAGCCCCAGCATTTT. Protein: CASSFGGLNQPQHF.

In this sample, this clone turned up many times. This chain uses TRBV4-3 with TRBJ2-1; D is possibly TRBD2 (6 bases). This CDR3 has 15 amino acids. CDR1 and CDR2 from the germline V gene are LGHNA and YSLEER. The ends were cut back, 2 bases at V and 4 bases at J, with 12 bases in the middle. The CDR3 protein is CASSQSGAGYNEQFF. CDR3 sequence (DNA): TGCGCCAGCAGCCAATCCGGGGCGGGGTACAATGAGCAGTTCTTC.

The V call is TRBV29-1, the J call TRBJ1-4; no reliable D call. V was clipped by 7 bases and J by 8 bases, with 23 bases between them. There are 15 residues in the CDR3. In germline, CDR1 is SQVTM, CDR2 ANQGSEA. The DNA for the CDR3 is TGCAGCGCTCGGGGAATGAGAGGGTCGGACGAAAAACTGTTTTTT. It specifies CSARGMRGSDEKLFF.

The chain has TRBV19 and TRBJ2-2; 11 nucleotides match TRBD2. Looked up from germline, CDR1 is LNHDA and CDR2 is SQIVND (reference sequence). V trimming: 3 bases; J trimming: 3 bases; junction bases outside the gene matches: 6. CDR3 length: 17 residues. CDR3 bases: TGTGCCAGTAGTATTACTAGCGGGGGACCCTACACCGGGGAGCTGTTTTTT. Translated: CASSITSGGPYTGELFF.

The CDR3: CASSYEGARTGELFF. DNA for the CDR3: TGTGCCAGCAGTTACGAAGGGGCTCGCACCGGGGAGCTGTTTTTT. This sequence joins TRBV6-5 and TRBJ2-2; a possible D gene is TRBD1 (5 bases). The V end lost 2 bases, the J end lost 4 bases, and 11 bases lay between the germline ends. The CDR3 spans 15 residues. The germline CDR1 and CDR2 sequences are MNHEY and SVGAGI.

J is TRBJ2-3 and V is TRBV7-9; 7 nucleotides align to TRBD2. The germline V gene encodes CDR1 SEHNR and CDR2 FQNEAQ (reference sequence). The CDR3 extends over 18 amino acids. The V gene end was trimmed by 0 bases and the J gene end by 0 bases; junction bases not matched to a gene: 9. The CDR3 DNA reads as TGTGCCAGCAGCTTAGCGCTCCGGGGGGAAAGAAGCACAGATACGCAGTATTTT. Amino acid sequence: CASSLALRGERSTDTQYF.